This T cell receptor beta chain is from a study of cytomegalovirus exposure and HLA in healthy donors. The CDR3 length is 15 residues. CDR1 and CDR2 (germline): SGHVS, FNYEAQ. Trimming took off 0 bases at V and 5 bases at J, with 13 bases between the two ends. The data were produced by immunoSEQ multiplex PCR, yet TCRdb's version contains in-frame clones alone and is incomplete. The repertoire holds a few hundred thousand clones, with roughly 88% as singletons. The chain uses TRBV7-6 and TRBJ2-5; TRBD1 is a possible D gene (5 bases). Source material: PBMCs. The clonotype was recovered from a man aged 30-40 years in good health and CMV-seronegative. The CDR3 DNA follows: TGTGCCAGCAGCTTAGCGTTGGGGCCGGCGGAGACCCAGTACTTC. It is translated as CASSLALGPAETQYF.